This T cell receptor (beta chain) derives from a study of T-cell memory formation after mild COVID-19. A 5'RACE reaction primed in the constant segment made cDNA libraries of TCR alpha and TCR beta, and these carried sample barcodes and UMIs. One entry per CDR3 protein results from TCRdb running MiXCR on the 5' RACE reads. The sample holds more than 110,000 distinct CDR3 sequences; under 30% are singletons and the top ten take less than 25%. Overall study findings and caveats: The appearance of some responding clones in pre-infection memory suggested that cross-reactive memory joined. While clones contracting from day 15 to 85 were balanced between CD4 and CD8, later expanders leaned CD4+.

This clonotype was counted a few times. Antigen: not known. The CDR3 has 12 amino acids. Germline values: CDR1 MGHDK, CDR2 SYGVNS. Trimming took 4 bases from V and 4 from J, leaving 7 bases between them. The receptor was isolated from an adult woman who had mild COVID-19 (a few samples of this study predate the infection). Cell type and time point are not known. The chain uses TRBV25-1 and TRBJ1-2; D gene uncertain. Material: PBMCs or a T cell subset sorted from them (not recorded which). The CDR3 DNA reads as TGTGCCAGCAGTGGAACAAGCTATGGCTACACCTTC. It is translated as CASSGTSYGYTF.